Listed here are 31 T cell receptor beta chains from one sample, sequenced in a study of T-cell memory formation after mild COVID-19. TCRdb reprocessed the 5' RACE reads via MiXCR and lists one record per CDR3 protein. The sample consists of 550,000 to 600,000 distinct CDR3 sequences, 20% to 25% of them appearing once. The specimen was PBMCs or a T cell subset sorted from them (not recorded which). These receptors originate from an adult woman who had mild COVID-19 (a few samples of this study predate the infection). Cell type and time point are not known.

The V call is TRBV3-1, the J call TRBJ2-7, with D maybe TRBD1 (6 bases). The germline V gene has CDR1 LGHDT and CDR2 YNNKEL (reference sequence). Deletions cut 2 bases from V and 1 base from J, with 12 bases between. The CDR3 totals 15 residues. The CDR3 protein is CASSQPQGKSYEQYF. The CDR3 bases are TGTGCCAGCAGCCAACCTCAGGGGAAATCCTACGAGCAGTACTTC.

The J gene is TRBJ1-4, the V gene TRBV28; no firm D call. Germline assignment: CDR1 MDHEN and CDR2 SYDVKM. V was cut by 3 bases and J by 7 bases, with 12 bases left in between. This CDR3 is 14 amino acids long. DNA of the CDR3: TGTGCCAGCAGTTTTGGAGCCCCGGGTGAAAAACTGTTTTTT. Its protein is CASSFGAPGEKLFF.

V and J are TRBV7-2 and TRBJ1-1; D is uncertain. Germline V lookup: CDR1 SGHTA, CDR2 FQGNSA. V dropped 3 bases and J dropped 0 bases, with 8 bases sitting between them. The CDR3 has 14 amino acids. The CDR3 region is CASSFTSVNTEAFF. DNA of the CDR3: TGTGCCAGCAGCTTCACATCCGTGAACACTGAAGCTTTCTTT.

This clonotype came up a few times. The chain recombines TRBV24-1 with TRBJ2-7; 8 positions agree with TRBD1. Germline loops: CDR1 KGHDR, CDR2 SFDVKD. Trimming removed 3 bases from V and 0 bases from J; junction bases left unmatched: 9. The CDR3 covers 17 residues. In nucleotides, the CDR3 is TGTGCCACCAGTGATCCCCTTACAGGGGGGCCCTCCTACGAGCAGTACTTC. Translation gives CATSDPLTGGPSYEQYF.

The chain uses TRBV13 and TRBJ2-5; D remains unclear. V lost 5 bases and J 1 base, leaving 14 bases between the germline ends. The CDR3 has 15 residues. Looked up from germline, CDR1 is PRHDT and CDR2 is FYEKMQ (reference sequence). The CDR3 DNA reads TGTGCCAGCAGCCGAGAGGCCGTACTCCAAGAGACCCAGTACTTC. This codes for CASSREAVLQETQYF.

The V gene is TRBV5-1, the J gene TRBJ1-5; D perhaps matches TRBD1 (5 bases). Trimming removed 3 bases at V and 3 bases at J, with 10 bases between. CDR1 SGHRS and CDR2 YFSETQ come from the germline V gene. The CDR3 is 14 residues long. The CDR3 bases are TGCGCCAGCAGCTCCGGGGGAATCAATCAGCCCCAGCATTTT. Its translation is CASSSGGINQPQHF.

A few counts support this clonotype. This chain joins TRBV18 and TRBJ2-5, with D possibly being TRBD1 (5 bases). The CDR3 totals 13 residues. CDR1 is KGHSH and CDR2 is LQKENI in the germline V gene. Trimming removed 5 bases from V and 2 bases from J, with 9 bases in between. This chain's CDR3 is CASSVGVQETQYF. The CDR3 DNA is TGTGCCAGCTCAGTAGGGGTACAAGAGACCCAGTACTTC.

In this sample, this clonotype turned up a few times. The rearrangement joins TRBV5-1 to TRBJ2-1; 11 bases agree with TRBD2. With 4 bases clipped from V and 7 bases from J, the junction kept 4 bases outside the gene matches. CDR3 size: 14 residues. Per germline, CDR1 SGHRS and CDR2 YFSETQ. The CDR3 DNA is TGCGCCAGCAGCGATAGCGGGAGGGCAAATGAGCAGTTCTTC. The encoded protein is CASSDSGRANEQFF. The complete variable domain, with remaining parts taken from reference TRBV5-1 and TRBJ2-1, reads KAGVTQTPRYLIKTRGQQVTLSCSPISGHRSVSWYQQTPGQGLQFLFEYFSETQRNKGNFPGRFSGRQFSNSRSEMNVSTLELGDSALYLCASSDSGRANEQFFGPGTRLTVL.

In this sample, this clonotype turned up a few times. The V call is TRBV24-1, the J call TRBJ2-2; D remains ambiguous. Germline lookup yields CDR1 KGHDR and CDR2 SFDVKD. The V end lost 2 bases, the J end lost 6 bases, and 6 bases lay between the germline ends. This CDR3 contains 13 residues. DNA of the CDR3: TGTGCCACCAGTGATTCGGGCTCCGGGGAGCTGTTTTTT. It is translated as CATSDSGSGELFF.

The rearrangement joins TRBV7-9 to TRBJ2-1, with unresolved D. V dropped 0 bases and J dropped 8 bases, with 8 bases sitting between them. Germline V gene sequence: CDR1 SEHNR, CDR2 FQNEAQ (reference sequence). This CDR3 is built from 13 residues. The CDR3 DNA follows: TGTGCCAGCAGCTTAGCAAAGGGCTATGAGCAGTTCTTC. This encodes CASSLAKGYEQFF.

At least ten counts were recorded for this clonotype. The CDR3 region is CASSRHADTQYF. The CDR3 nucleotides read TGCGCCAGCAGCAGACATGCAGATACGCAGTATTTT. The V and J genes are TRBV5-1 and TRBJ2-3; D not certain. V lost 4 bases to trimming and J lost 4 bases, with 7 bases between them. The CDR3 covers 12 residues. CDR1 is SGHRS, CDR2 YFSETQ, per germline.

In its sample, this clonotype was seen many times. The rearrangement uses TRBV11-2 and TRBJ2-3; D is ambiguous. Germline V gene lookup returns CDR1 SGHAT and CDR2 FQNNGV. The CDR3 loop spans 16 amino acids. The ends were cut back, 1 base at V and 2 bases at J, with 13 bases in the middle. CDR3 in amino acids: CASSLGGIGNTDTQYF. CDR3 coding DNA: TGTGCCAGCAGCTTAGGTGGGATTGGGAACACAGATACGCAGTATTTT.

This clonotype was observed a few times. The gene calls are TRBV7-9 and TRBJ1-1; D might be TRBD1 (5 bases). Germline CDR1 is SEHNR and CDR2 is FQNEAQ (reference sequence). Trimming shortened V by 5 bases and J by 2 bases, and 12 bases separated the two germline ends. The CDR3 runs to 14 residues. CDR3 bases: TGTGCCAGCAGCGTGACGACAGTTAACACTGAAGCTTTCTTT. Its translation: CASSVTTVNTEAFF.

This clonotype was detected only a few times. This sequence joins TRBV7-9 and TRBJ1-2, with D tentatively TRBD1 (6 bases). CDR1 SEHNR and CDR2 FQNEAQ come from the germline V gene (reference sequence). The CDR3 sequence is 10 residues long. Trimming left V 8 bases short and J 7 bases short, with 8 bases between. CDR3 residues: CASQGIGYTF. The CDR3 bases are TGTGCCAGCCAGGGGATTGGCTACACCTTC.

The rearrangement links TRBV6-1 to TRBJ2-7; D might be TRBD1 (7 bases). The length of the CDR3 is 16 residues. Trimming took off 6 bases at V and 2 bases at J, with 20 bases between the two ends. In germline, CDR1 is MNHNS, CDR2 SASEGT. The CDR3 loop reads CASSEGRTGWTYEQYF. The CDR3, as DNA: TGTGCCAGCAGCGAGGGGAGGACAGGTTGGACCTACGAGCAGTACTTC.

This chain links TRBV5-1 with TRBJ2-7, with D possibly being TRBD1 or TRBD2 (5 bases each). The germline gives CDR1 SGHRS, CDR2 YFSETQ. The ends were cut back, 0 bases at V and 5 bases at J, with 18 bases in the middle. This CDR3 is 16 amino acids long. This chain's CDR3 is CASSLGDGREKDEQYF. In nucleotides, the CDR3 is TGCGCCAGCAGCTTGGGAGATGGCAGGGAGAAAGACGAGCAGTACTTC.

This clonotype was seen more than once but under ten times. The chain uses TRBV7-9 and TRBJ2-1; TRBD1 agrees at 8 bases. The junction had 6 bases not matched to a gene; V was cut back by 6 bases and J by 2 bases. This CDR3 has 15 amino acids. The V gene's germline CDR1 is SEHNR and CDR2 FQNEAQ (reference sequence). The CDR3 nucleotides are TGTGCCAGCAGATTACAGGGGGTAACCTACAATGAGCAGTTCTTC. Residues: CASRLQGVTYNEQFF.

The chain recombines TRBV11-3 with TRBJ1-2, with D perhaps TRBD1 (6 bases). Germline V gene lookup returns CDR1 SGHNT and CDR2 YENEEA. The CDR3 loop spans 14 amino acids. Trimming took 5 bases from V and 5 from J, leaving 15 bases between them. CDR3 coding DNA: TGTGCCAGCAGCGCCCCGGGGGGCGGTTATGGCTACACCTTC. Protein sequence: CASSAPGGGYGYTF.

This CDR3 is CSVEPTGDEQYF. In DNA, the CDR3 is TGCAGCGTTGAACCTACAGGGGACGAGCAGTACTTC. V usage is TRBV29-1 and J usage is TRBJ2-7; TRBD1 agrees at 7 bases. After removal of 2 bases from V and 5 bases from J, the junction contained 3 bases not matched to a gene. The CDR3 is 12 residues long. Germline CDR1 and CDR2: SQVTM and ANQGSEA.

This chain uses TRBV20-1 with TRBJ2-1, with 13 nucleotides matching TRBD2. Germline V gene data show CDR1 as DFQATT and CDR2 as SNEGSKA (reference sequence). CDR3 size: 17 residues. The junction had 7 bases not matched to a gene; V was cut back by 0 bases and J by 5 bases. Here the CDR3 reads CSARDSGTSGVHNEQFF. The CDR3 nucleotides read TGCAGTGCTAGAGATTCGGGGACTAGCGGGGTGCACAATGAGCAGTTCTTC.

The chain links TRBV7-9 to TRBJ1-1, with D uncertain. V dropped 5 bases and J dropped 5 bases, with 15 bases sitting between them. Germline loops: CDR1 SEHNR, CDR2 FQNEAQ (reference sequence). This CDR3 comprises 14 residues. The CDR3 DNA follows: TGTGCCAGCAGCCCGAATCAGATTTTGACTGAAGCTTTCTTT. This encodes CASSPNQILTEAFF.

The chain combines TRBV15 with TRBJ2-1; 7 bases map to TRBD2. CDR3 length: 16 residues. After removal of 5 bases from V and 5 bases from J, the junction contained 12 bases not matched to a gene. CDR1 and CDR2 (germline): LNHNV, YYDKDF (reference sequence). The CDR3 reads CATSRRGAGRNNEQFF. CDR3 nucleotide sequence: TGTGCCACCAGCCGGAGGGGAGCGGGGAGAAACAATGAGCAGTTCTTC.

V is TRBV3-1 and J is TRBJ2-1; possible D gene TRBD1, 6 bases. V was cut by 5 bases and J by 12 bases, with 26 bases left in between. Germline assignment: CDR1 LGHDT and CDR2 YNNKEL (reference sequence). The CDR3 has 16 amino acids. The CDR3 nucleotides read TGTGCCAGCAGCAAGGGGCCGGGACAATCCATAGGAGGGCAGTTCTTC. Protein product: CASSKGPGQSIGGQFF.

The chain uses TRBV20-1 and TRBJ2-3, with unresolved D. Germline V gene lookup returns CDR1 DFQATT and CDR2 SNEGSKA (reference sequence). The CDR3 runs 13 residues. Trimming took off 2 bases at V and 1 base at J, with 7 bases between the two ends. CDR3 residues: CSARPAGTDTQYF. In DNA, the CDR3 is TGCAGTGCTAGACCAGCCGGCACAGATACGCAGTATTTT.

The chain has TRBV5-6 and TRBJ1-4; 7 bases agree with TRBD1. Losses at the gene ends were 3 bases for V and 2 bases for J; bases not matched to a gene: 1. The CDR3 spans 14 residues. Germline CDR1 reads SGHDT; CDR2 reads YYEEEE. The CDR3 DNA sequence: TGTGCCAGCAGCTCGGGACAGACTAATGAAAAACTGTTTTTT. Its translation: CASSSGQTNEKLFF.

The CDR3 loop reads CASSYKDRINYGYTF. The CDR3 DNA reads as TGTGCCAGCAGTTACAAGGACAGGATAAACTATGGCTACACCTTC. The chain joins TRBV6-6 to TRBJ1-2; 7 nucleotides align to TRBD1. CDR1 MNHNY and CDR2 SVGAGI come from the germline V gene (reference sequence). CDR3 size: 15 residues. Trimming at V came to 2 bases and at J to 2 bases, leaving 5 bases not matched to a gene.

The chain's CDR3 is CAISRETGTDEQYF. The CDR3 DNA reads TGTGCCATCAGCCGGGAAACAGGTACCGACGAGCAGTACTTC. The chain recombines TRBV10-3 with TRBJ2-7; D is possibly TRBD1 or TRBD2 (5 bases each). V lost 6 bases, J lost 5 bases, and 17 bases lay in between. CDR1 and CDR2 from the germline V gene are ENHRY and SYGVKD. The length of the CDR3 is 14 residues.

There are a few counts of this clonotype. The chain is built from TRBV7-3 and TRBJ1-1; unclear D gene. This CDR3 comprises 13 residues. V was pared by 2 bases and J by 5 bases, with 9 bases between. CDR1 SGHTA and CDR2 FQGTGA come from the germline V gene. The CDR3 DNA follows: TGTGCCAGCAGCTTATCCACTTCTACTGAAGCTTTCTTT. Translating it yields CASSLSTSTEAFF.

This clonotype was seen a handful of times. DNA for the CDR3: TGTGCCACCAGCAGGACACCCAAGACTAGCGGCTCCTACAATGAGCAGTTCTTC. Translated, it gives CATSRTPKTSGSYNEQFF. The J gene is TRBJ2-1, the V gene TRBV15; 9 positions agree with TRBD2. This CDR3 is built from 18 residues. Germline loops: CDR1 LNHNV, CDR2 YYDKDF (reference sequence). With 3 bases clipped from V and 0 bases from J, the junction kept 9 bases outside the gene matches.

The table lists this clonotype with a few counts. The CDR3 DNA is TGTGCCAGCTCACGGGATCAAACAGGGGACACTGAAGCTTTCTTT. It encodes CASSRDQTGDTEAFF. V is TRBV18 and J is TRBJ1-1; 7 bases agree with TRBD1. Unmatched junction bases numbered 8, after V lost 4 bases and J lost 3 bases. The CDR3 totals 15 residues. Germline V lookup: CDR1 KGHSH, CDR2 LQKENI.

This clonotype came up a few times. CDR3 nucleotides: TGCAGTGCTACGGAGTTGAGACTAGCGGGGTATAGCACAGATACGCAGTATTTT. This gives the protein CSATELRLAGYSTDTQYF. The rearrangement joins TRBV20-1 to TRBJ2-3; TRBD2 aligns across 11 bases. The CDR3 sequence is 18 residues long. Germline CDR1 and CDR2: DFQATT and SNEGSKA (reference sequence). V dropped 4 bases and J dropped 0; count of bases not matched to a gene: 12.